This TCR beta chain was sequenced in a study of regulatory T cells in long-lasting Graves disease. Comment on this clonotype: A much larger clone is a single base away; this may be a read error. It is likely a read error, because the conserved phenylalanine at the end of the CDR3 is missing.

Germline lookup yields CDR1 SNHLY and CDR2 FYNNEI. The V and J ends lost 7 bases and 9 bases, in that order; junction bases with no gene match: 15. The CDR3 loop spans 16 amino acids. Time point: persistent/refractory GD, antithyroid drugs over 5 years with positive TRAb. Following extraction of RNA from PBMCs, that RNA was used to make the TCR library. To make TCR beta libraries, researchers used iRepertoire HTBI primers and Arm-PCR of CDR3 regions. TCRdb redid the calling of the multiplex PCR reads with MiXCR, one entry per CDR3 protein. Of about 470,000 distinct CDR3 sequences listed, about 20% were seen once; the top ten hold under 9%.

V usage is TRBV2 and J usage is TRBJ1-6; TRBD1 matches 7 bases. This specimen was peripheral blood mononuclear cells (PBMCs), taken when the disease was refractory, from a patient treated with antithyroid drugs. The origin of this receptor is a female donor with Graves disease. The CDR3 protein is CASTDRPPWEVSPLHL. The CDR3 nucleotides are TGTGCCAGCACGGACAGGCCCCCTTGGGAGGTTTCACCCCTCCACCTT.